This TCR beta chain was recorded in a study of CD8+ T cells in alopecia areata. In each case, RNA was isolated and then reverse transcribed into cDNA as the sequencing template. Here immunoSEQ multiplex PCR was the method, and the copy in TCRdb shows in-frame clones only, minus some. This table has 85,000 to 95,000 clones, just over 70% appearing once. Study findings and constraints: Scalp data also include sequences from resident alphabeta T cells of normal skin.

This clone has a single count. Its antigen is not known. The treatment denotes: oral pan-JAK inhibitor, 5-10 mg twice daily. The sequence derives from a human donor with alopecia areata. Specimen: CD8+ T cells sorted from blood, collected at roughly week 45, from a patient treated with tofacitinib.

The CDR3 DNA is TGTGCCAGCCGAGACAGGGCGCGCAATCAGCCCCAGCATTTT. Translation gives CASRDRARNQPQHF. The chain links TRBV5-8 to TRBJ1-5; TRBD1 matches 7 bases. The CDR3 spans 14 residues. The germline V gene encodes CDR1 SGHTS and CDR2 YDEGEE. The ends lost 7 bases at V and 2 bases at J; junction bases unmatched: 6.